This T cell receptor beta chain was identified during a study of patients and donors after allogeneic stem cell transplantation. TCRdb recomputed calls from the RT-PCR reads with MiXCR, one row per CDR3 protein. The sample contains 150,000 to 250,000 distinct CDR3 sequences, 41% of which appear only once. This clonotype has only one observation. The V gene's germline CDR1 is SGHRS and CDR2 YFSETQ. CDR3 size: 15 residues. With 0 bases clipped from V and 6 bases from J, the junction kept 6 bases outside the gene matches. V usage is TRBV5-1 and J usage is TRBJ2-4, with 7 bases identical to TRBD1. Sample: blood, either unsorted or a sorted T cell fraction (not recorded which). This TCR derives from a human donor who was either an allogeneic HSCT recipient or a stem cell or donor lymphocyte infusion donor (not recorded which). It is not recorded whose cells these are; they may come from a transplant donor. In DNA, the CDR3 is TGCGCCAGCAGCTTGGATCCAAACAGGGGAAACATTCAGTACTTC. Its protein is CASSLDPNRGNIQYF.